This record covers a single T cell receptor beta chain. Antigen unknown. Sequencing was performed with immunoSEQ multiplex PCR; in TCRdb, only in-frame clones are kept and a portion is missing. The sample lists around 300,000 clones, around nine tenths occurring once. Germline values: CDR1 MDHEN, CDR2 SYDVKM. The length of the CDR3 is 14 residues. Trimming at V came to 1 base and at J to 8 bases, leaving 3 bases not matched to a gene. This specimen belongs to a study of Ad26.COV2.S vaccination and SARS-CoV-2 variants. Treatment defined: some 19 received Ad26.COV2.S at low or high dose, single or two shots; 5 received placebo; per-sample allocation not given. At day 63 after the first vaccine or placebo injection, samples were drawn. General study points: Substantial response breadth was reportedly seen for spike-specific CD8+ and CD4+ T cells after vaccination.

The origin of this receptor is a person between 18 and 65 years old who received the Ad26.COV2.S COVID-19 vaccine or a placebo. This specimen consisted of peripheral blood, obtained in a trial of Ad26.COV2.S vaccine versus placebo. The chain recombines TRBV28 with TRBJ1-4; TRBD1 matches at 8 bases. Here the CDR3 DNA reads TGTGCCAGCAGTTTATTCAGGGGGCAGGAAAAACTGTTTTTT. It encodes CASSLFRGQEKLFF.